This T cell receptor beta chain was obtained from a study of kidney transplant recipient with SARS-CoV-2 infection. TCRdb called the reads again in MiXCR, with one record for every CDR3 protein. The profile covers some 220,000 distinct CDR3 sequences, with 29% appearing a single time and more than 6.5% taken by the ten largest. In this sample, this clonotype turned up many times. Germline V CDR1 and CDR2: LGHDT, YNNKEL (reference sequence). CDR3 length: 17 amino acids. V lost 5 bases, J lost 5 bases, and 24 bases lay in between. The source material was a blood sample, sampled at baseline and on day 111 from a kidney transplant recipient. This chain connects TRBV3-1 to TRBJ2-5; D ambiguous. This receptor was taken from a male patient between 25 and 40 years old who had COVID-19 and was a kidney transplant recipient. Part of the T cells may come from the graft donor. The CDR3 DNA reads as TGTGCCAGCAGCGGGGTTCGTCCCATTTCTTTCTCTGAGACCCAGTACTTC. It yields the protein CASSGVRPISFSETQYF.